This is a list of T cell receptor beta chains from one sample in a study of response to subunit inactivated influenza vaccine. TCRdb passed the RT-PCR reads through MiXCR, listing each CDR3 protein once. The table includes fewer than 800,000 distinct CDR3 sequences, more than 15% detected once. The source material was PBMCs from blood, sampled 11 to 12 days after vaccination. Source of these receptors: a man aged 45-60 years who received an inactivated influenza vaccine. Both conserved end residues are part of each CDR3. Fields, in order: J gene, clone size, V gene, D gene, CDR3 DNA, CDR3 protein. The D gene is left open where the match is weak. Size is omitted from some rows. Given values are once, few, many or a class for expanded clones.

TRBJ2-3,-,TRBV7-8,-,TGTGCCAGCAACCCGTTTAGGAGGGATACGCAGTATTTT,CASNPFRRDTQYF
TRBJ2-7,few,TRBV7-2,-,TGTGCCAGCAGCTTAGGCGCGGCATCCTACGAGCAGTACTTC,CASSLGAASYEQYF
TRBJ1-5,few,TRBV20-1,-,TGCAGTGCTAGAGATCGAGTGCGTGGCTATAGCAATCAGCCCCAGCATTTT,CSARDRVRGYSNQPQHF
TRBJ2-7,-,TRBV7-2,TRBD1,TGTGCCAGCAGGTCCGGGACAGGGCGGCACGAGCAGTACTTC,CASRSGTGRHEQYF
TRBJ1-1,few,TRBV7-8,-,TGTGCCAGCAGCGGCCCGGGCCACAGTTTGACTGAAGCTTTCTTT,CASSGPGHSLTEAFF
TRBJ2-7,-,TRBV7-9,TRBD1,TGTGCCAGCAGCCCGGACAGGGTCGGAGCGGGCGAGCAGTACTTC,CASSPDRVGAGEQYF
TRBJ2-7,-,TRBV9,-,TGTGCCAGCAGCGCACGAGGGGATTACGAGCAGTACTTC,CASSARGDYEQYF
TRBJ2-5,many,TRBV29-1,-,TGCAGCGTTGGAAAGCAGTTACAAGAGACCCAGTACTTC,CSVGKQLQETQYF
TRBJ1-2,-,TRBV6-1,-,TGTGCCAGCAGGCCGGGGGCGCAGGGCTACACCTTC,CASRPGAQGYTF
TRBJ2-1,many,TRBV6-5,TRBD2,TGTGCCAGCAGTTCGGACCGGGACTACCACAATGAGCAGTTCTTC,CASSSDRDYHNEQFF
TRBJ2-5,-,TRBV7-8,-,TGTGCCAGCAGAACCAAACAAGAGACCCAGTACTTC,CASRTKQETQYF
TRBJ2-3,few,TRBV20-1,-,TGCAGTGCGCTCCGGGGGACTAGCACAGATACGCAGTATTTT,CSALRGTSTDTQYF
TRBJ2-1,few,TRBV5-6,-,TGTGCCAGCAGCTCCGGGGGTGTGAACAATGAGCAGTTCTTC,CASSSGGVNNEQFF
TRBJ2-3,-,TRBV24-1,TRBD1,TGTGCCACCAGTGAAACCGGGACAGGGATGGCAGATACGCAGTATTTT,CATSETGTGMADTQYF
TRBJ2-3,-,TRBV5-1,TRBD2,TGCGCCAGCAGCTTGGCTGGCCTCGCGGGAGAAACGCAGTATTTT,CASSLAGLAGETQYF
TRBJ1-3,-,TRBV29-1,TRBD1,TGCAGCGTTATTGGGAAGGCGGGACAGGGAGGAAACACCATATATTTT,CSVIGKAGQGGNTIYF
TRBJ2-5,-,TRBV3-1,-,TGTGCCAGCAGCCTCCAAAGCGGTGCGGCGACCCAGTACTTC,CASSLQSGAATQYF
TRBJ1-4,few,TRBV5-1,-,TGCGCCAGCAGCTTTTGGGGGACTAATGAAAAACTGTTTTTT,CASSFWGTNEKLFF
TRBJ1-2,few,TRBV18,-,TGTGCCAGCTCCCCCACAATGTACTATGGCTACACCTTC,CASSPTMYYGYTF
TRBJ2-1,few,TRBV7-8,TRBD2,TGTGCCAGCAGCTCGCGACTAGCGGGAGGTTACTCCTACAATGAGCAGTTCTTC,CASSSRLAGGYSYNEQFF
TRBJ1-1,many,TRBV6-5,-,TGTGCCAGCAGTGACCTAAAGAACACTGAAGCTTTCTTT,CASSDLKNTEAFF
TRBJ2-3,-,TRBV7-9,-,TGTGCCAGCGGCACGGGGGGCCTAACAGATACGCAGTATTTT,CASGTGGLTDTQYF
TRBJ2-7,-,TRBV5-1,TRBD1,TGCGCCAGCAGCTTGGCGGACAGGGAATCCTACGAGCAGTACTTC,CASSLADRESYEQYF
TRBJ2-1,-,TRBV4-1,-,TGCGCCATCAGCCAAGTGGGGCGCAATGAGCAGTTCTTC,CAISQVGRNEQFF
TRBJ1-1,-,TRBV6-5,TRBD1,TGTGCCAGCAGTTACCTTAGAGGACAGGTGGACACTGAAGCTTTCTTT,CASSYLRGQVDTEAFF
TRBJ2-1,few,TRBV11-1,TRBD1,TGTGCCAGCAGCACCGGGACAGGGACCGATGAGCAGTTCTTC,CASSTGTGTDEQFF
TRBJ2-7,few,TRBV15,-,TGTGCCACCAGCAGAGGAAATCAGCGTTACTACGAGCAGTACTTC,CATSRGNQRYYEQYF
TRBJ1-4,-,TRBV12-3/TRBV12-4,TRBD1,TGTGCCAGCAGACCTACTAACAGGGGGCAGGGTGAAAAACTGTTTTTT,CASRPTNRGQGEKLFF
TRBJ2-1,-,TRBV30,-,TGCGCCTGGAGTGTACTATTGGGGGGAGTTCGAAATGAGCAGTTCTTC,CAWSVLLGGVRNEQFF
TRBJ2-5,-,TRBV7-9,-,TGTGCCAGCAGCCTCTCTTGGCGAGAGACCCAGTACTTC,CASSLSWRETQYF